This is a list of T cell receptor beta chains from one sample in a study of breast tumors, draining lymph nodes, adjacent tissues. TCRdb recomputed calls from the multiplex PCR reads with MiXCR, one row per CDR3 protein. The sample holds over 100,000 distinct CDR3 sequences, more than 20% seen once. The sample taken for sequencing was axillary lymph node tissue. The source is a female donor with breast cancer. Some clones in this sample may be carry-over from other donors' samples. The CDR3 runs from the conserved cysteine through the conserved F or W. Fields, in order: D gene, clone size, J gene, V gene, CDR3 DNA, CDR3 protein. D genes are given only for firm matches. Where a row states a size, it is once, few, many or the class of an expanded clone; other rows omit it.

TRBD1	many	TRBJ1-4	TRBV6-1	TGTGCCAGCAGTGAATCAAAGGGACAGGGGGCCCTTAATGAAAAACTGTTTTTT	CASSESKGQGALNEKLFF
TRBD2	.	TRBJ2-1	TRBV20-1	TGCAGTGCAGCCCCTAGCGGGAGGAATGAGCAGTTCTTC	CSAAPSGRNEQFF
TRBD2	many	TRBJ2-1	TRBV12-5	TGTGCTAGTGGTTTGAGTCCGGCTAGCGGCCATTGGGACGCTGAGCAGTTCTTC	CASGLSPASGHWDAEQFF
TRBD1	few	TRBJ1-4	TRBV11-2	TGTGCCAGCAGCACCCGACAGGGTGGAAATGAAAAACTGTTTTTT	CASSTRQGGNEKLFF
.	few	TRBJ2-5	TRBV9	TGTGCCAGCAGCGTAGGGGTACAAGGGGGCCAAGAGACCCAGTACTTC	CASSVGVQGGQETQYF
TRBD1	many	TRBJ2-7	TRBV11-3	TGTGCCAGCAGCCCCAGACAGGGGGGCTCCTACGAGCAGTACTTC	CASSPRQGGSYEQYF
.	many	TRBJ2-5	TRBV20-1	TGCAGTGCTAGTGAGGGATTTGGGGGCCAAGAGACCCAGTACTTC	CSASEGFGGQETQYF
TRBD2	many	TRBJ2-1	TRBV2	TGTGCCAGCAGTGAGGTGCTAGCGGGCCTATACAATGAGCAGTTCTTC	CASSEVLAGLYNEQFF
.	many	TRBJ1-2	TRBV29-1	TGCAGCGTCGGGGAAGGTGGTGGCTATGGCTACACCTTC	CSVGEGGGYGYTF
TRBD1	many	TRBJ1-6	TRBV4-2	TGTGCCAGCAGCCAAGGAGACAGGGACAATCCACCCCTCCACTTT	CASSQGDRDNPPLHF
TRBD2	many	TRBJ2-1	TRBV20-1	TGCAGTGCTTCCGGGACTAGCGGGATGGCTCACAATGAGCAGTTCTTC	CSASGTSGMAHNEQFF
.	.	TRBJ2-7	TRBV29-1	TGCAGCGTTGCGGGGGGCCACGAGCAGTGCTTC	CSVAGGHEQCF
.	many	TRBJ2-5	TRBV24-1	TGTGCCACCACTTTAAACCAAGAGACCCAGTACTTC	CATTLNQETQYF
.	many	TRBJ1-5	TRBV12-3/TRBV12-4	TGTGCCAGCAGTTTAACAGGGCCTCAGCCCCAGCATTTT	CASSLTGPQPQHF
.	.	TRBJ1-1	TRBV7-2	TGTGCCAGCAGCTTAATGAGGAACACTGAAGCTTTCTTT	CASSLMRNTEAFF
TRBD2	many	TRBJ2-7	TRBV5-1	TGCGCCAGCAGCTTAGCGGGAGTCCCCTACGAGCAGTACTTC	CASSLAGVPYEQYF
TRBD1	.	TRBJ2-1	TRBV30	TGTGCCTGGAGTGGACAGGGCTCCTACAATGAGCAGTTCTTC	CAWSGQGSYNEQFF
.	many	TRBJ2-2	TRBV7-8	TGTGCCAGCAGCTTAGCAGGGGAGGCCGGGGAGCTGTTTTTT	CASSLAGEAGELFF
TRBD1	many	TRBJ2-7	TRBV9	TGTGCCAGCAGCCAGGGGACAGCCTACGAGCAGTACTTC	CASSQGTAYEQYF
.	many	TRBJ2-7	TRBV28	TGTGCCAGCAGAGATCGGTACGAGCAGTACTTC	CASRDRYEQYF
.	many	TRBJ1-5	TRBV6-5	TGTGCCAGCAGTCCCCACAGGGTTTGGGATCCCCAGCATTTT	CASSPHRVWDPQHF
.	many	TRBJ2-7	TRBV20-1	TGCAGTGCTACAGTCCACGAGCAGTACTTC	CSATVHEQYF
.	many	TRBJ2-1	TRBV27	TGTGCCAGCAGTCCAGGACTAAGTGTTGGGCACGCTGAGCAGTTCTTC	CASSPGLSVGHAEQFF
.	many	TRBJ2-2	TRBV3-1	TGTGCCAGCAGCCAAGTCGGGGAGCTGTTTTTT	CASSQVGELFF
TRBD2	many	TRBJ2-5	TRBV5-8	TGTGCCAGCAGCGGGCAAGCGGGAGAGTTAGAGACCCAGTACTTC	CASSGQAGELETQYF
TRBD1	many	TRBJ1-2	TRBV14	TGTGCCAGCAGCCACGGACAGGGCTATGGCTACACCTTC	CASSHGQGYGYTF
TRBD2	many	TRBJ2-5	TRBV7-9	TGTGCCAGCAGCTTCGCGGGGGGGGAGACCCAGTACTTC	CASSFAGGETQYF
TRBD2	many	TRBJ2-3	TRBV20-1	TGCAGTGCTAGAAGTTTAGCGGGCTTCACAGATACGCAGTATTTT	CSARSLAGFTDTQYF
.	many	TRBJ1-2	TRBV2	TGTGCCAGCAGTGGCAATGGCTACACCTTC	CASSGNGYTF
.	many	TRBJ2-1	TRBV6-6	TGTGCCAGCGCGGTAGATTCCTACAATGAGCAGTTCTTC	CASAVDSYNEQFF
.	many	TRBJ2-7	TRBV20-1	TGCAGTGCTAGAGCGAAGGGACCCTACGAGCAGTACTTC	CSARAKGPYEQYF
.	.	TRBJ1-2	TRBV27	TGTGCCAGCAGCCAGCCTACGGGCTACACCTTC	CASSQPTGYTF
.	medium-sized	TRBJ2-1	TRBV11-2	TGTGCCAGCAGCTTAGGAGCTTACAATGAGCAGTTCTTC	CASSLGAYNEQFF
.	few	TRBJ2-2	TRBV12-3/TRBV12-4	TGTGCCAGCAGTCCTCGTGGGCTAGCGTCCACCGGGGAGCTGTTTTTT	CASSPRGLASTGELFF
.	many	TRBJ2-7	TRBV20-1	TGCAGTGCTAGAGATCCTTCAGGCCACTACGAGCAGTACTTC	CSARDPSGHYEQYF
TRBD2	many	TRBJ2-7	TRBV20-1	TGCAGTGCTAGAAGCCTGGGACTAGACTCCTACGAGCAGTACTTC	CSARSLGLDSYEQYF
.	many	TRBJ1-3	TRBV20-1	TGCAGTGCCCCAATTGGAAACACCATATATTTT	CSAPIGNTIYF
TRBD1	.	TRBJ1-2	TRBV28	TGTGCCAGCAGTGGGACAGGGGATTGGAATGGCTACACCTTC	CASSGTGDWNGYTF
.	many	TRBJ2-2	TRBV19	TGTGCCAGCAGTCCGGCGAACACCGGGGAGCTGTTTTTT	CASSPANTGELFF
TRBD2	many	TRBJ2-1	TRBV3-1	TGTGCCAGCAGCCAGACCCCTAGCGGGTTGAGGAATGAGCAGTTCTTC	CASSQTPSGLRNEQFF
.	many	TRBJ2-3	TRBV20-1	TGCAGTGCTAGTACCACGGGGGACTTCACAGATACGCAGTATTTT	CSASTTGDFTDTQYF
.	many	TRBJ2-7	TRBV11-3	TGTGCCAGCAGCGCCACGAGTAGCCGGAGGGTGTACGAGCAGTACTTC	CASSATSSRRVYEQYF
.	many	TRBJ2-1	TRBV12-5	TGTGCTAGTGGTTTGGTACAGAGGGGAGATGAGCAGTTCTTC	CASGLVQRGDEQFF
.	many	TRBJ2-1	TRBV7-3	TGTGCCAGCAGCTTAAATTGGGGGAGCGATGAGCAGTTCTTC	CASSLNWGSDEQFF